This T cell receptor beta chain was found in a study of regulatory T cells in long-lasting Graves disease. Building the TCR beta libraries relied on iRepertoire HTBI primers, and CDR3 regions underwent Arm-PCR. TCRdb re-derived calls from the multiplex PCR reads in MiXCR, one entry per CDR3 protein. This sample has hundreds of thousands of distinct CDR3 sequences; around 15% occur once, and the top ten carry 15% to 20%. V was pared by 1 base and J by 7 bases, with 11 bases between. This CDR3 is built from 13 residues. CDR1 and CDR2 (germline): KGHSH, LQKENI. Regarding time point: newly diagnosed GD, antithyroid drugs for less than 3 months. After RNA was extracted from PBMCs, the TCR library was made from it. The same data also contributed to another study, on T cells in Graves' hyperthyroidism and ophthalmopathy.

This rearrangement joins TRBV18 to TRBJ2-7, with D uncertain. The receptor was isolated from a woman in her thirties with Graves disease. Sequenced material: peripheral blood mononuclear cells (PBMCs), taken at new diagnosis, from a patient treated with antithyroid drugs. CDR3 DNA: TGTGCCAGCTCACCACGTGACTCCTTAGAGCAGTACTTC. This sequence encodes CASSPRDSLEQYF.